The entry below describes one T cell receptor beta chain. Its specificity is unknown. These data belong to a study of graft-versus-host responses after intestinal transplantation. Turning to the study itself: Once they had received anti-thymocyte globulin induction, all recipients took tacrolimus and steroids for approximately 3 years. Study-wide points: Analysis identified GvH clones in recipient marrow, with some appearing first in ileum or blood.

The protocol was immunoSEQ multiplex PCR, while the TCRdb copy is restricted to in-frame clones and leaves out a portion. The sample has around 30,000 clones, about 85% seen once. The CDR3 is 14 amino acids. From germline, CDR1 is MDHEN and CDR2 SYDVKM. Between the trimmed V and J ends, which lost 4 bases and 4 bases, there was a span of 13 bases. The gene calls are TRBV28 and TRBJ1-2; D call uncertain. Sequencing used PBMCs, obtained about 460 days after intestinal transplantation. This receptor was identified in a human patient who received an intestinal transplant, so some T cells may come from the graft donor. DNA of the CDR3: TGTGCCAGCAGTTCCGAGCCGTGGGTCTATGGCTACACCTTC. It yields the protein CASSSEPWVYGYTF.